This entry lists 29 T cell receptor beta chains sequenced from one sample in a study of cytomegalovirus exposure and HLA in healthy donors (dated by TCRdb to the late 2010s). The library was generated by the immunoSEQ multiplex PCR assay. For the multiplex PCR, a mixture combining 60 forward primers for TCR Vbeta segments and 13 reverse primers for TCR Jbeta segments was used. TCRdb retrieved this table from immuneACCESS and kept in-frame rearrangements only. Not all clones are present; in checked studies, unresolved V genes account for under half, and no reason is known for the remainder. This sample gives 200,000 or so clones in total; over 65% of them show up just once. The ten largest make up about 14% of the sample. The sequencing input was PBMCs. The receptor source for this set is a man aged 35 to 55 in good health and CMV-seronegative.

CDR3 bases: TGTGCCAGCAGCCCGGGACAGGACTATGGCTACACCTTC. Protein: CASSPGQDYGYTF. This chain connects TRBV14 to TRBJ1-2; 8 nucleotides align to TRBD1. Germline CDR1 is SGHDN and CDR2 is FVKESK. The CDR3 has 13 residues. With 4 bases clipped from V and 3 bases from J, the junction kept 1 base outside the gene matches.

The chain links TRBV5-4 to TRBJ1-1; D is unclear. The CDR3 runs 15 residues. V lost 4 bases to trimming and J lost 1 base, with 14 bases between them. The germline CDR1 and CDR2 sequences are SGHNT and YYREEE (reference sequence). The CDR3 DNA sequence: TGTGCCAGCAGCCCCGAGGGAGGGTGGAACACTGAAGCTTTCTTT. It codes for CASSPEGGWNTEAFF.

The rearrangement joins TRBV11-2 to TRBJ2-1; perhaps TRBD1 as D (5 bases). The germline V and J ends were trimmed by 5 bases and 3 bases, with 11 bases remaining between them. CDR1 is SGHAT, CDR2 FQNNGV, per germline. This CDR3 comprises 14 residues. CDR3 nucleotide sequence: TGTGCCAGCAGCCTCACCGGACACTACAATGAGCAGTTCTTC. Translating gives CASSLTGHYNEQFF.

The V and J genes are TRBV10-2 and TRBJ2-7; 8 positions match TRBD2. The CDR3 is 14 residues long. The V segment lost 8 bases and the J segment 1 base; nucleotides outside the gene matches: 7. Germline CDR1 is WSHSY and CDR2 is SAAADI. This CDR3 reads CASSRSGSSYEQYF. CDR3 coding DNA: TGCGCCAGCTCACGGAGCGGGAGTTCCTACGAGCAGTACTTC.

This rearrangement joins TRBV7-2 to TRBJ2-3; tentatively, D is TRBD1 (6 bases). Trimming took off 7 bases at V and 5 bases at J, with 16 bases between the two ends. The germline V gene has CDR1 SGHTA and CDR2 FQGNSA. This CDR3 region has 14 residues. The CDR3 nucleotides read TGTGCCAGCACCTTCACCCAAGGGGGAGATACGCAGTATTTT. Protein product: CASTFTQGGDTQYF. The full variable domain, rest sourced from reference TRBV7-2 and TRBJ2-3, is GAGVSQSPSNKVTEKGKDVELRCDPISGHTALYWYRQSLGQGLEFLIYFQGNSAPDKSGLPSDRFSAERTGGSVSTLTIQRTQQEDSAVYLCASTFTQGGDTQYFGPGTRLTVL.

J is TRBJ1-1 and V is TRBV7-3; perhaps TRBD1 as D (6 bases). V lost 5 bases, J lost 2 bases, and 15 bases lay in between. From germline, CDR1 is SGHTA and CDR2 FQGTGA. This CDR3 has 15 amino acids. CDR3 sequence (DNA): TGTGCCAGCAGCCCCTCGGGGGGGGGCAACACTGAAGCTTTCTTT. It codes for CASSPSGGGNTEAFF.

The V and J genes are TRBV19 and TRBJ2-7, with D uncertain. The ends were cut back, 1 base at V and 4 bases at J, with 8 bases in the middle. The length of the CDR3 is 13 residues. Germline V lookup: CDR1 LNHDA, CDR2 SQIVND (reference sequence). CDR3 DNA sequence: TGTGCCAGTAGTATAGGAGTTTTATACGAGCAGTACTTC. Its protein product is CASSIGVLYEQYF.

The V call is TRBV12-5, the J call TRBJ1-4; TRBD1 matches at 10 bases. Germline CDR1 LGHNT, CDR2 FRNRAP. This CDR3 has 14 amino acids. With 4 bases clipped from V and 8 bases from J, the junction kept 4 bases outside the gene matches. The CDR3 loop is CASGSGDRGEKLFF. The CDR3 bases are TGTGCTAGTGGTTCTGGGGACAGGGGCGAAAAACTGTTTTTT. Together with reference TRBV12-5 and TRBJ1-4, the CDR3 gives the full variable domain: DARVTQTPRHKVTEMGQEVTMRCQPILGHNTVFWYRQTMMQGLELLAYFRNRAPLDDSGMPKDRFSAEMPDATLATLKIQPSEPRDSAVYFCASGSGDRGEKLFFGSGTQLSVL.

Only a few counts were recorded for this clone. This chain connects TRBV7-2 to TRBJ2-7; D not certain. The germline V and J ends were trimmed by 4 bases and 3 bases, with 7 bases remaining between them. Germline CDR1 SGHTA, CDR2 FQGNSA. This CDR3 spans 12 amino acids. This chain's CDR3 is CASSSPSYEQYF. The CDR3 DNA is TGTGCCAGCAGCTCGCCGAGCTACGAGCAGTACTTC.

V usage is TRBV4-2 and J usage is TRBJ2-5; 10 nucleotides match TRBD2. Germline trimming cut 0 bases from V and 5 bases from J; bases unmatched to any gene: 9. The CDR3 totals 17 residues. The germline CDR1 and CDR2 sequences are LGHNA and YNFKEQ. This chain's CDR3 is CASSQESSGSDYETQYF. Here the CDR3 DNA reads TGTGCCAGCAGCCAAGAATCTAGCGGGAGTGATTACGAGACCCAGTACTTC.

J is TRBJ2-7 and V is TRBV5-4; D possibly corresponds to TRBD2 (6 bases). Germline V CDR1 and CDR2: SGHNT, YYREEE (reference sequence). With 0 bases removed from V and 2 bases from J, the gap between germline ends came to 18 bases. CDR3 length equals 17 residues. CDR3 residues: CASSLAFYGGIAYEQYF. The CDR3 coding sequence is TGTGCCAGCAGCTTGGCGTTCTATGGGGGGATAGCCTACGAGCAGTACTTC. Full variable domain (missing parts from reference TRBV5-4 and TRBJ2-7): ETGVTQSPTHLIKTRGQQVTLRCSSQSGHNTVSWYQQALGQGPQFIFQYYREEENGRGNFPPRFSGLQFPNYSSELNVNALELDDSALYLCASSLAFYGGIAYEQYFGPGTRLTVT.

The V call is TRBV29-1, the J call TRBJ1-5; D may be TRBD1 (5 bases). The V end was cut by 4 bases, the J end by 5 bases, with 6 bases between. Per the germline V gene, CDR1 is SQVTM and CDR2 is ANQGSEA. The CDR3 contains 11 residues. In DNA, the CDR3 is TGCAGCGTTGGGGGGGATCAGCCCCAGCATTTT. It specifies CSVGGDQPQHF.

This clone was picked up a small number of times. The chain joins TRBV5-1 to TRBJ2-7; D perhaps matches TRBD2 (5 bases). The V gene's germline CDR1 is SGHRS and CDR2 YFSETQ. The CDR3 loop spans 16 amino acids. Trimming removed 0 bases at V and 7 bases at J, with 20 bases between. CDR3: CASSLGQSGMPREQYF. As DNA, the CDR3 is TGCGCCAGCAGCTTGGGGCAGAGCGGAATGCCTAGGGAGCAGTACTTC.

The CDR3 DNA is TGTGCCAGCAGTTATGAGGTGGGCAGGGGGCAAGTTGAAGCTTTCTTT. Translating it yields CASSYEVGRGQVEAFF. This chain joins TRBV6-5 and TRBJ1-1; TRBD1 matches 8 bases. The CDR3 has 16 residues. The junction had 13 bases not matched to a gene; V was cut back by 3 bases and J by 7 bases. Germline CDR1 MNHEY, CDR2 SVGAGI.

A few counts support this clone. V and J are TRBV28 and TRBJ1-5; D might be TRBD1 (5 bases). There are 15 residues in the CDR3. The V and J ends lost 3 bases and 3 bases respectively, with 12 bases between them. Germline CDR1 is MDHEN and CDR2 is SYDVKM. CDR3 amino acids: CASSLTEGYNQPQHF. As DNA, the CDR3 is TGTGCCAGCAGTTTGACGGAGGGGTACAATCAGCCCCAGCATTTT.

V is TRBV15 and J is TRBJ1-5; no reliable D call. Germline CDR1 reads LNHNV; CDR2 reads YYDKDF (reference sequence). The V end lost 3 bases, the J end lost 3 bases, and 9 bases lay between the germline ends. This CDR3 region has 14 residues. The CDR3: CATSSATLNQPQHF. The CDR3 DNA sequence: TGTGCCACCAGCAGTGCGACACTCAATCAGCCCCAGCATTTT.

The gene calls are TRBV7-9 and TRBJ2-7; 14 bases agree with TRBD2. The V gene end was trimmed by 2 bases and the J gene end by 5 bases; junction bases not matched to a gene: 14. The CDR3 loop spans 19 amino acids. Germline V lookup: CDR1 SEHNR, CDR2 FQNEAQ (reference sequence). The CDR3 loop reads CASSLRPGTSGSPRDEQYF. Written as DNA, the CDR3 is TGTGCCAGCAGCTTACGCCCTGGGACTAGCGGGAGCCCCCGGGACGAGCAGTACTTC.

The genes are TRBV28 and TRBJ1-2, with a weak D call TRBD1 (5 bases). CDR3 length equals 16 residues. V lost 3 bases and J 0 bases, leaving 14 bases between the germline ends. Germline CDR1 reads MDHEN; CDR2 reads SYDVKM. CDR3 in amino acids: CASSFPTGATNYGYTF. CDR3 bases: TGTGCCAGCAGTTTCCCAACAGGAGCAACTAACTATGGCTACACCTTC.

Concerning this clone: The same CDR3 also results from other DNA sequences found in this sample. The rearrangement links TRBV15 to TRBJ2-7; D remains unclear. The germline V gene encodes CDR1 LNHNV and CDR2 YYDKDF (reference sequence). The CDR3 is 14 residues long. Trimming left V 0 bases short and J 4 bases short, with 10 bases between. CDR3 in DNA: TGTGCCACCAGCAGAGATTCGGCAGCGTACGAGCAGTACTTC. It specifies CATSRDSAAYEQYF.

The chain links TRBV7-9 to TRBJ1-5, with 7 nucleotides matching TRBD1. CDR3 length: 16 amino acids. CDR1 and CDR2 (germline): SEHNR, FQNEAQ (reference sequence). The trim removed 5 bases at V and 3 bases at J, leaving 10 bases unmatched. The chain's CDR3 is CASSLVGTGDNQPQHF. In nucleotides, the CDR3 is TGTGCCAGCAGCCTAGTAGGTACAGGGGACAATCAGCCCCAGCATTTT.

The chain recombines TRBV29-1 with TRBJ1-3; maybe TRBD1 (5 bases). The germline gives CDR1 SQVTM, CDR2 ANQGSEA. This CDR3 region has 15 residues. The V and J ends lost 4 bases and 0 bases respectively, with 13 bases between them. CDR3 region: CSVADSSYSGNTIYF. DNA of the CDR3: TGCAGCGTTGCCGACAGTAGCTACTCTGGAAACACCATATATTTT.

The chain carries TRBV19 and TRBJ2-6; 8 nucleotides align to TRBD1. V gave up 5 bases and J gave up 4 bases; unmatched junction bases: 10. The CDR3 covers 17 residues. Germline-derived CDR1 and CDR2 are LNHDA and SQIVND (reference sequence). This CDR3 is CASSDRQGPRGANVLTF. Written as DNA, the CDR3 is TGTGCCAGTAGTGATCGACAGGGGCCTAGGGGGGCCAACGTCCTGACTTTC.

V is TRBV5-1 and J is TRBJ2-1; no firm D call. V was pared by 4 bases and J by 0 bases, with 11 bases between. The CDR3 has 15 amino acids. Germline assignment: CDR1 SGHRS and CDR2 YFSETQ. Here the CDR3 DNA reads TGCGCCAGCAGCCCCCTCTGGAGCTCCTACAATGAGCAGTTCTTC. It translates to CASSPLWSSYNEQFF. Variable domain in full (rest from reference TRBV5-1 and TRBJ2-1): KAGVTQTPRYLIKTRGQQVTLSCSPISGHRSVSWYQQTPGQGLQFLFEYFSETQRNKGNFPGRFSGRQFSNSRSEMNVSTLELGDSALYLCASSPLWSSYNEQFFGPGTRLTVL.

V usage is TRBV7-2 and J usage is TRBJ1-1, with TRBD1 matching over 8 bases. Trimming cost V 5 bases and J 3 bases; bases outside gene matches: 5. The CDR3 sequence is 14 residues long. Germline V gene lookup returns CDR1 SGHTA and CDR2 FQGNSA. CDR3 coding DNA: TGTGCCAGCAGCCCGACAGGGGTTTACACTGAAGCTTTCTTT. Its translation is CASSPTGVYTEAFF.

This chain connects TRBV10-3 to TRBJ2-1, with a weak D call TRBD2 (5 bases). The length of the CDR3 is 11 residues. The V end lost 7 bases, the J end lost 6 bases, and 7 bases lay between the germline ends. Germline V gives CDR1 ENHRY, CDR2 SYGVKD. DNA of the CDR3: TGTGCCATCAAGGACTTCAATGAGCAGTTCTTC. Amino acids: CAIKDFNEQFF.

This clone was seen more than once but under ten times. This chain links TRBV7-7 with TRBJ2-2; TRBD2 agrees at 10 bases. The CDR3 extends over 17 amino acids. The germline V gene encodes CDR1 SSHAT and CDR2 FNYEAQ (reference sequence). J lost 0 bases, V lost 2 bases, and 3 bases had no gene match. CDR3 residues: CASSLTSGGANTGELFF. The CDR3 bases are TGTGCCAGCAGCTTAACCAGCGGGGGGGCGAACACCGGGGAGCTGTTTTTT.

This chain joins TRBV9 and TRBJ2-1, with 13 nucleotides matching TRBD2. The V gene's germline CDR1 is SGDLS and CDR2 YYNGEE. V shed 2 bases, J shed 2 bases, and the junction held 7 bases outside the gene matches. There are 18 residues in the CDR3. The CDR3 sequence is CASSVGLAGVIAYNEQFF. The DNA of the CDR3 is TGTGCCAGCAGCGTTGGACTAGCGGGGGTTATAGCCTACAATGAGCAGTTCTTC.

The genes are TRBV5-4 and TRBJ2-7; 7 positions agree with TRBD2. Germline CDR1 SGHNT, CDR2 YYREEE (reference sequence). The CDR3 loop spans 15 amino acids. V was clipped by 0 bases and J by 0 bases; unmatched bases: 3. The CDR3 nucleotides read TGTGCCAGCAGCTTGGATGGGGGGGGCTCCTACGAGCAGTACTTC. Its translation is CASSLDGGGSYEQYF. The whole variable domain, remainder taken from reference TRBV5-4 and TRBJ2-7, is ETGVTQSPTHLIKTRGQQVTLRCSSQSGHNTVSWYQQALGQGPQFIFQYYREEENGRGNFPPRFSGLQFPNYSSELNVNALELDDSALYLCASSLDGGGSYEQYFGPGTRLTVT.

J is TRBJ2-7 and V is TRBV5-1; TRBD1 might be the D (6 bases). This CDR3 has 13 amino acids. V was cut by 0 bases and J by 6 bases, with 10 bases left in between. Germline-derived CDR1 and CDR2 are SGHRS and YFSETQ. Here the CDR3 DNA reads TGCGCCAGCAGCTTGGCAGGGGAAGGCGAGCAGTACTTC. Translation gives CASSLAGEGEQYF.